This T cell receptor beta chain was captured in a study of blood T cell repertoires in COVID-19. Profiled with immunoSEQ multiplex PCR; TCRdb holds only in-frame clones, not every one. Seen here are roughly 250,000 clones, approximately 85% observed once, and the top ten hold 4% to 4.5%. Recovered status in Cohort 3 required two negative PCRs, clearance, or symptom resolution. CDR3 length: 13 amino acids. The germline gives CDR1 SEHNR, CDR2 FQNEAQ (reference sequence). The V gene lost 4 bases and the J gene lost 1 base, with 8 bases spanning the gap. This TCR derives from a woman under 40 who had recovered from COVID-19. Sequenced input: PBMCs or T cells enriched from blood (not recorded which). The chain is built from TRBV7-9 and TRBJ2-7; TRBD1 might be the D (5 bases). The CDR3, as DNA: TGTGCCAGCAGCTCTGGACATTCCTACGAGCAGTACTTC. Its protein is CASSSGHSYEQYF.